This TCR beta chain emerged from a study of shared clonotypes between healthy human individuals. The data were produced by immunoSEQ multiplex PCR, yet TCRdb's version contains in-frame clones alone and is incomplete. The repertoire holds millions of clones, with 90% to 95% as singletons. The CDR3 covers 12 residues. The ends were cut back, 3 bases at V and 6 bases at J, with 7 bases in the middle. The germline V gene has CDR1 SEHNR and CDR2 FQNEAQ (reference sequence). The V call is TRBV7-9, the J call TRBJ2-3, with D unclear. The source material was naive CD4+ T cells sorted from blood. Documented subset: CD45RA+ positively selected. The source is a man between 18 and 29 years old in good health. CDR3 nucleotide sequence: TGTGCCAGCAGCTTTCTCAGGGATACGCAGTATTTT. This codes for CASSFLRDTQYF. Full variable domain (outside the CDR3, taken from reference TRBV7-9 and TRBJ2-3): DTGVSQNPRHKITKRGQNVTFRCDPISEHNRLYWYRQTLGQGPEFLTYFQNEAQLEKSRLLSDRFSAERPKGSFSTLEIQRTEQGDSAMYLCASSFLRDTQYFGPGTRLTVL.